Here is one T cell receptor (beta chain) with its context. The PCR was carried out with 60 Vbeta primers and 13 Jbeta primers. Sequencing used immunoSEQ multiplex PCR; TCRdb keeps in-frame clones, though not all of them. The repertoire includes some 84,000 clones, more than 60% of them detected once, and approximately 2% sits in the top ten. These data belong to a study of cytomegalovirus exposure and HLA in healthy donors. The germline gives CDR1 LNHNV, CDR2 YYDKDF (reference sequence). The germline V and J ends were trimmed by 8 bases and 5 bases, with 22 bases remaining between them. This CDR3 spans 15 amino acids.

This receptor was obtained from a boy aged 5-17 years in good health and CMV-seronegative. Sequencing was carried out using PBMCs. The chain couples TRBV15 to TRBJ2-7; D perhaps matches TRBD1 (6 bases). CDR3 region: CATRGEQGNNHEQYF. The CDR3 DNA sequence: TGTGCCACCCGAGGGGAACAGGGAAATAACCACGAGCAGTACTTC.